These 26 T cell receptor beta chains originate from one sample sequenced in a study of identical twins. TCRdb used MiXCR to reprocess the 5' RACE reads, holding one entry per CDR3 protein. The profile shows about 720,000 distinct CDR3 sequences, roughly 18% of them singletons. The sample was also reused in another study, on T cells expressing NK-cell markers.

Specimen: PBMCs. These receptors all come from a woman between 18 and 29 years old in good health.

This clonotype was seen only a few times. The rearrangement links TRBV20-1 to TRBJ1-1; tentatively, D is TRBD1 (5 bases). The CDR3 runs to 13 residues. Germline lookup yields CDR1 DFQATT and CDR2 SNEGSKA (reference sequence). V was cut by 5 bases and J by 4 bases, with 14 bases left in between. CDR3 protein: CSAHGARATEAFF. CDR3 coding DNA: TGCAGTGCTCACGGGGCGCGGGCCACTGAAGCTTTCTTT.

This clonotype was observed a few times. The chain links TRBV6-5 to TRBJ2-1; D remains ambiguous. Germline CDR1 MNHEY, CDR2 SVGAGI. The V end lost 7 bases, the J end lost 4 bases, and 8 bases lay between the germline ends. This CDR3 has 12 residues. The CDR3 DNA is TGTGCCAGCATAGGCTTTTACAATGAGCAGTTCTTC. Amino acids: CASIGFYNEQFF.

This clonotype has only a few counts. CDR3 sequence (DNA): TGTGCCAGCAGTGACTGGGATACGCAGTATTTT. Translating it yields CASSDWDTQYF. V usage is TRBV6-1 and J usage is TRBJ2-3; D call uncertain. The CDR3 spans 11 residues. V lost 3 bases and J 6 bases, leaving 4 bases between the germline ends. Germline CDR1 is MNHNS and CDR2 is SASEGT.

The J gene is TRBJ2-7, the V gene TRBV20-1; 12 bases map to TRBD2. CDR3 length: 19 amino acids. Germline loops: CDR1 DFQATT, CDR2 SNEGSKA (reference sequence). J lost 0 bases, V lost 0 bases, and 12 bases had no gene match. The CDR3 spells CSARDLGGTSGRSSYEQYF. Written as DNA, the CDR3 is TGCAGTGCTAGAGATCTTGGCGGGACTAGCGGGCGAAGCTCCTACGAGCAGTACTTC.

The CDR3 is CASSLGDSPYNEQFF. In nucleotides, the CDR3 is TGTGCCAGCAGCTTAGGAGACAGCCCCTACAATGAGCAGTTCTTC. The chain employs TRBV7-9 and TRBJ2-1, with a possible D match to TRBD1 (5 bases). Germline V lookup: CDR1 SEHNR, CDR2 FQNEAQ (reference sequence). The CDR3 length is 15 residues. The V end lost 1 base, the J end lost 2 bases, and 9 bases lay between the germline ends.

There are a few counts of this clonotype. The CDR3 DNA sequence: TGTGCCAGCAGTTTATCACGACGCAGGAACACTGAAGCTTTCTTT. It translates to CASSLSRRRNTEAFF. The rearrangement links TRBV12-3 or TRBV12-4 to TRBJ1-1; D not resolved. The CDR3 is 15 residues long. The V gene lost 2 bases and the J gene lost 1 base, with 11 bases spanning the gap.

The sample holds a few counts of this clonotype. The rearrangement links TRBV9 to TRBJ2-7; TRBD2 aligns across 11 bases. V lost 2 bases and J lost 4; bases outside the gene matches: 5. CDR1 and CDR2 (germline): SGDLS, YYNGEE. The CDR3 runs to 15 residues. As DNA, the CDR3 is TGTGCCAGCAGCGTCGGGACTAGCGGACTGTACGAGCAGTACTTC. Translation gives CASSVGTSGLYEQYF.

This clonotype turned up a few times. The chain joins TRBV12-3 or TRBV12-4 to TRBJ1-3, with a tentative D call TRBD1 (5 bases). The germline V and J ends were trimmed by 2 bases and 0 bases, with 8 bases remaining between them. The CDR3 loop spans 15 amino acids. The CDR3 DNA follows: TGTGCCAGCAGTTTACGGGGCTTCTCTGGAAACACCATATATTTT. Its translation: CASSLRGFSGNTIYF.

The chain employs TRBV19 and TRBJ2-3, with D hard to call. This CDR3 is 14 amino acids long. Deletions cut 3 bases from V and 0 bases from J, with 7 bases between. Germline loops: CDR1 LNHDA, CDR2 SQIVND (reference sequence). DNA of the CDR3: TGTGCCAGTAGTATCCTCGTCAGCACAGATACGCAGTATTTT. This encodes CASSILVSTDTQYF. Variable domain in full (rest from reference TRBV19 and TRBJ2-3): DGGITQSPKYLFRKEGQNVTLSCEQNLNHDAMYWYRQDPGQGLRLIYYSQIVNDFQKGDIAEGYSVSREKKESFPLTVTSAQKNPTAFYLCASSILVSTDTQYFGPGTRLTVL.

The chain uses TRBV20-1 and TRBJ2-1; no definite D call. The CDR3 length is 10 residues. CDR1 and CDR2 from the germline V gene are DFQATT and SNEGSKA (reference sequence). Trimming took off 6 bases at V and 8 bases at J, with 8 bases between the two ends. CDR3 sequence: CSALGHEQFF. CDR3 sequence (DNA): TGCAGTGCCCTAGGGCATGAGCAGTTCTTC.

The genes are TRBV27 and TRBJ1-2; 9 positions agree with TRBD1. The length of the CDR3 is 15 residues. V was clipped by 0 bases and J by 4 bases; unmatched bases: 3. Germline values: CDR1 MNHEY, CDR2 SMNVEV (reference sequence). CDR3 bases: TGTGCCAGCAGTTTATCGGGACAGGGACTCTATGGCTACACCTTC. It codes for CASSLSGQGLYGYTF.

The V call is TRBV5-1, the J call TRBJ2-4; D might be TRBD1 (5 bases). The CDR3 totals 14 residues. V was pared by 4 bases and J by 6 bases, with 14 bases between. CDR1 is SGHRS, CDR2 YFSETQ, per germline. The CDR3 reads CASSLDRGGNIQYF. CDR3 nucleotide sequence: TGCGCCAGCAGCCTCGACAGAGGCGGAAACATTCAGTACTTC.

The rearrangement joins TRBV5-1 to TRBJ2-1; TRBD2 is a possible D gene (6 bases). V was trimmed by 4 bases and J by 0 bases, leaving 11 bases between them. The CDR3 has 15 residues. In germline, CDR1 is SGHRS, CDR2 YFSETQ. The CDR3 nucleotides read TGCGCCAGCAGCAAGCGGGCAAGCTCCTACAATGAGCAGTTCTTC. This translates into CASSKRASSYNEQFF.

This chain joins TRBV10-3 and TRBJ2-2; D remains unclear. Germline CDR1 reads ENHRY; CDR2 reads SYGVKD. V dropped 8 bases and J dropped 0 bases, with 7 bases sitting between them. The CDR3 runs to 13 residues. The CDR3 DNA sequence: TGTGCCATCGGGATTGCGAACACCGGGGAGCTGTTTTTT. This gives the protein CAIGIANTGELFF.

This clonotype appeared a few times. This chain joins TRBV21-1 and TRBJ2-2; the table's D call, TRBD1, has no DNA check behind it. TRBV21-1 constitutes a pseudogene. The CDR3 has 15 amino acids. The CDR3, as DNA: TGTGCCAGCAGCAAAGAATGGGGACAGGGCGGGGAGCTGTTTTTT. Encoded protein: CASSKEWGQGGELFF.

The gene calls are TRBV2 and TRBJ1-6; D possibly corresponds to TRBD1 (5 bases). The V end lost 1 base, the J end lost 5 bases, and 12 bases lay between the germline ends. The germline V gene encodes CDR1 SNHLY and CDR2 FYNNEI. This CDR3 spans 16 amino acids. CDR3 DNA sequence: TGTGCCAGCAGTGAAGGCCGGCAGGGCAATAATTCACCCCTCCACTTT. It translates to CASSEGRQGNNSPLHF.

In this sample, this clonotype turned up a few times. The rearrangement links TRBV6-5 to TRBJ2-1; a possible D gene is TRBD1 (6 bases). The V end was cut by 0 bases, the J end by 8 bases, with 11 bases between. The CDR3 extends over 14 amino acids. In germline, CDR1 is MNHEY, CDR2 SVGAGI. The CDR3 DNA reads TGTGCCAGCAGTTACTCGAGGGGGTTCGATGAGCAGTTCTTC. Translation gives CASSYSRGFDEQFF.

The rearrangement joins TRBV20-1 to TRBJ2-7; the match to TRBD1 covers 8 bases. The germline CDR1 and CDR2 sequences are DFQATT and SNEGSKA (reference sequence). CDR3 length: 14 amino acids. V lost 4 bases, J lost 0 bases, and 5 bases stayed unmatched. The CDR3 coding sequence is TGCAGTGCTAACCGACAGGGGCGCTCCTACGAGCAGTACTTC. It is translated as CSANRQGRSYEQYF.

The rearrangement joins TRBV19 to TRBJ2-7, with TRBD1 matching over 7 bases. Germline values: CDR1 LNHDA, CDR2 SQIVND (reference sequence). Trimming cost V 5 bases and J 3 bases; bases outside gene matches: 13. The CDR3 consists of 16 residues. CDR3 region: CASSPRQGLRGYEQYF. CDR3 sequence (DNA): TGTGCCAGTAGTCCCCGACAGGGCCTTCGGGGCTACGAGCAGTACTTC.

CDR3 in DNA: TGTGCCAGCGTCCCAGGGGGGTCCGGGTCGTTATACGAGCAGTACTTC. Its protein product is CASVPGGSGSLYEQYF. The rearrangement links TRBV6-1 to TRBJ2-7; D may be TRBD1 (7 bases). The CDR3 length is 16 residues. The germline V gene has CDR1 MNHNS and CDR2 SASEGT. V lost 8 bases to trimming and J lost 4 bases, with 24 bases between them.

The chain uses TRBV5-1 and TRBJ1-5, with no clear D. V lost 0 bases and J lost 2, with 9 bases in between. Germline assignment: CDR1 SGHRS and CDR2 YFSETQ. This CDR3 region has 15 residues. The CDR3 DNA reads TGCGCCAGCAGCTTGGAGGGATTCGGCAATCAGCCCCAGCATTTT. It encodes CASSLEGFGNQPQHF.

The chain combines TRBV20-1 with TRBJ2-7, with 13 bases that match TRBD2. CDR1 is DFQATT and CDR2 is SNEGSKA in the germline V gene (reference sequence). The trim removed 4 bases at V and 7 bases at J, leaving 4 bases unmatched. The CDR3 totals 13 residues. The CDR3 nucleotides are TGCAGTGCTAAACTAGCGGGAGGGAGGGAGCAGTACTTC. It encodes CSAKLAGGREQYF.

The chain has TRBV25-1 and TRBJ2-5; 14 bases align to TRBD2. The CDR3 has 19 amino acids. CDR1 and CDR2 from the germline V gene are MGHDK and SYGVNS. V dropped 3 bases and J dropped 5; count of bases not matched to a gene: 14. CDR3 DNA: TGTGCCAGCAGTGATCCCCGGACTAGCGGGAGGCCTAGGGGTGAGACCCAGTACTTC. It encodes CASSDPRTSGRPRGETQYF.

The chain couples TRBV14 to TRBJ2-1, with TRBD2 identical over 10 bases. CDR3 length: 15 residues. Unmatched junction bases numbered 6, after V lost 5 bases and J lost 5 bases. Germline loops: CDR1 SGHDN, CDR2 FVKESK. CDR3: CASSTLAGFDNEQFF. CDR3 coding DNA: TGTGCCAGCAGCACACTAGCGGGGTTTGACAATGAGCAGTTCTTC.

This clonotype was seen more than once but under ten times. The V and J genes are TRBV12-3 or TRBV12-4 and TRBJ1-1; D gene uncertain. The length of the CDR3 is 13 residues. The V and J ends lost 1 base and 3 bases respectively, with 6 bases between them. CDR3 in DNA: TGTGCCAGCAGTTTAGTGGCAGACACTGAAGCTTTCTTT. It translates to CASSLVADTEAFF.

Only a few counts were recorded for this clonotype. This rearrangement joins TRBV7-2 to TRBJ2-5, with D maybe TRBD2 (5 bases). The germline CDR1 and CDR2 sequences are SGHTA and FQGNSA. With 5 bases removed from V and 5 bases from J, the gap between germline ends came to 21 bases. The CDR3 contains 16 residues. The CDR3 loop is CASSLRGQSVTETQYF. DNA for the CDR3: TGTGCCAGCAGCCTTAGAGGGCAGTCAGTAACGGAGACCCAGTACTTC.